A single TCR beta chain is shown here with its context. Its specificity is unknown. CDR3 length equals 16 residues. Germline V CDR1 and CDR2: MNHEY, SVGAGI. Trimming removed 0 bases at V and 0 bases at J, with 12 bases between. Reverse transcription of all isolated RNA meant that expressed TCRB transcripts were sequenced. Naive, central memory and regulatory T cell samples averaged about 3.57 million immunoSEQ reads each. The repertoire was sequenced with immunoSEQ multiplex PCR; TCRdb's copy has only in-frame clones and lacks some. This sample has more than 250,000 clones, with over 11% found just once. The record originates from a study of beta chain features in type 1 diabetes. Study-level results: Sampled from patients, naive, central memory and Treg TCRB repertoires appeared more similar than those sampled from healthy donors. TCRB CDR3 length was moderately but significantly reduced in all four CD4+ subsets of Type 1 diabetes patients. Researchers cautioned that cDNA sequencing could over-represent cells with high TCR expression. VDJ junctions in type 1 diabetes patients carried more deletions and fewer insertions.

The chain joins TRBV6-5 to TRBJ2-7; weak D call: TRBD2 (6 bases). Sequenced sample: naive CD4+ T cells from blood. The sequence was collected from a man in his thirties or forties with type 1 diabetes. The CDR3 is CASSYSISGGSYEQYF. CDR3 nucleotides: TGTGCCAGCAGTTACTCGATATCCGGGGGCTCCTACGAGCAGTACTTC.